This TCR beta chain comes out of a study of blood T cell repertoires in COVID-19 (dated by TCRdb to 2018 to 2020). Background on the whole study: Samples from collaborators originated in the United States, Italy and Spain and spanned both the acute and convalescent phases of COVID-19. Where available, HLA class I and class II types were obtained from metadata supplied by the sample provider rather than from assay-based typing. A de-identified subject ID, COVID-19 status, age in years and sex were almost always included in the sample metadata. The repertoires were made available in a free public database intended to serve as a resource for research on the immune response to SARS-CoV-2. Deeply sampled blood TCRbeta repertoires from subjects exposed to, actively infected with, or recovered from COVID-19 were included in the dataset. The samples were drawn from two sources: the first 160 participants of the ongoing ImmuneRACE study, and over 1,000 subjects contributed by 6 global collaborators. The material from the prospective study consisted of cDNA or gDNA derived from T cells, B-cell-depleted T cells, or PBMCs. Here is what the overall study found, with its caveats: How much clinical and demographic metadata was included differed by source and by participant, and the metadata was provided uncurated.

TCRbeta CDR3 regions were amplified from genomic DNA using the immunoSEQ Assay, a bias-controlled multiplex PCR. In the source study's methods: The number of nucleated cells in each sample was estimated from the amplification of reference gene primers within the assay. Sequence reads were collapsed and filtered to measure the absolute abundance of every unique TCRbeta CDR3 rearrangement. Productive Simpson clonality was computed per sample as the square root of Simpson's diversity index over productive rearrangements. Entries here come from immuneACCESS through TCRdb and include only in-frame sequences with V and J called. Some clones fail to appear in such tables; in the studies checked, an unresolved V gene covers under half of the shortfall, and the cause of the remainder is unknown. V, J and clone size reflect that table, while D and trimming were determined from the DNA. Within this sample are over 85,000 clones, with 70% to 90% of them counted one time only. Clones ranked in the top ten supply 4% to 5.5% of the sample.

Regarding this clone: What this receptor recognizes is not known. Per-base qualities were not stored, and no clone one base away is much larger.

Each collaborating institution followed its own protocols to collect whole blood in K2EDTA tubes. For TCRbeta analysis, collaborators shipped samples as frozen whole blood, isolated PBMCs, or DNA extracted from either of those sample types. Input material: peripheral blood. This receptor was taken from a man between 65 and 85 years old with acute or convalescent COVID-19.

For the CDR3, the sequence is CASSVGTSVIGELFF. The nucleotide sequence reads TGTGCCAGCAGTGTTGGGACTAGCGTCATCGGGGAGCTGTTTTTT. The receptor chain draws on TRBV11-2 and TRBJ2-2, with 10 central nucleotides matching TRBD2. The germline V gene gives CDR1 as SGHAT and CDR2 as FQNNGV. The CDR3 sequence holds 15 residues, the cysteine and phenylalanine included. Only the CDR3 DNA is retained, 45 bases long and in frame from the first base. Trimming accounts for 6 bases at V and 7 bases at J, while the number of junction bases matched to no gene is 8.